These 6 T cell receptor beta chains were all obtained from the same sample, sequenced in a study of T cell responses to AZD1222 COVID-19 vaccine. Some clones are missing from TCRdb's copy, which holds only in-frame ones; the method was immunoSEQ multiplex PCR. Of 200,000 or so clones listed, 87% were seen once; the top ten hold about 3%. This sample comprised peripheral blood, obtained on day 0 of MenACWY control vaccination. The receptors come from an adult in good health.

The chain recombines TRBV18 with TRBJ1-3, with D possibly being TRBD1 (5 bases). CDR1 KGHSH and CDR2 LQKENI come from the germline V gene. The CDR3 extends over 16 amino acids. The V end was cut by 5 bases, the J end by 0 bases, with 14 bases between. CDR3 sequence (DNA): TGTGCCAGCTCAGAACGGGACTCGAGCTCTGGAAACACCATATATTTT. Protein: CASSERDSSSGNTIYF.

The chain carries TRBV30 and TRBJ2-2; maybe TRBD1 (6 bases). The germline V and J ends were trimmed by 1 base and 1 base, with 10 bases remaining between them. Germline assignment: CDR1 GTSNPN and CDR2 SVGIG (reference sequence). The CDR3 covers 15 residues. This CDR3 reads CAWSAKGQNTGELFF. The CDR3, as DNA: TGTGCCTGGAGTGCCAAGGGACAGAACACCGGGGAGCTGTTTTTT.

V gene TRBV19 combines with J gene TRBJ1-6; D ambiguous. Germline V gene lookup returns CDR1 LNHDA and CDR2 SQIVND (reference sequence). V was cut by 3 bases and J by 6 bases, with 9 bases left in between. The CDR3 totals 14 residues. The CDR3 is CASSIPGTNSPLHF. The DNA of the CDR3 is TGTGCCAGTAGTATCCCGGGAACTAATTCACCCCTCCACTTT.

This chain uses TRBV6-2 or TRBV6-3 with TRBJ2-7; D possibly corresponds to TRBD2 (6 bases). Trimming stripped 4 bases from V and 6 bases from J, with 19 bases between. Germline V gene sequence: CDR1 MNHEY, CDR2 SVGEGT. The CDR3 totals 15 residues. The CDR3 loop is CASSFAGTRQGEQYF. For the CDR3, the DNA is TGTGCCAGCAGTTTCGCCGGGACTCGGCAAGGCGAGCAGTACTTC.

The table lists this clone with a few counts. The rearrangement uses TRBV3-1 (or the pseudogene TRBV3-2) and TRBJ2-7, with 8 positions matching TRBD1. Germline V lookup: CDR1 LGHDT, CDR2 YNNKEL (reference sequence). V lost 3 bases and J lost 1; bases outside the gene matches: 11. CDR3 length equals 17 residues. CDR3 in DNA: TGTGCCAGCAGCCACCCCGGGACAGGTCTCTATTCCTACGAGCAGTACTTC. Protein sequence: CASSHPGTGLYSYEQYF.

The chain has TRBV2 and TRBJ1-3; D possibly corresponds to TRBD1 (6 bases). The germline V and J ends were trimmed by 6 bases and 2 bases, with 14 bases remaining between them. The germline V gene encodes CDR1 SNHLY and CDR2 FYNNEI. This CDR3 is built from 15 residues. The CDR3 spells CASSDQGLAGNTIYF. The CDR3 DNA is TGTGCCAGCAGCGACCAGGGGTTAGCTGGAAACACCATATATTTT.